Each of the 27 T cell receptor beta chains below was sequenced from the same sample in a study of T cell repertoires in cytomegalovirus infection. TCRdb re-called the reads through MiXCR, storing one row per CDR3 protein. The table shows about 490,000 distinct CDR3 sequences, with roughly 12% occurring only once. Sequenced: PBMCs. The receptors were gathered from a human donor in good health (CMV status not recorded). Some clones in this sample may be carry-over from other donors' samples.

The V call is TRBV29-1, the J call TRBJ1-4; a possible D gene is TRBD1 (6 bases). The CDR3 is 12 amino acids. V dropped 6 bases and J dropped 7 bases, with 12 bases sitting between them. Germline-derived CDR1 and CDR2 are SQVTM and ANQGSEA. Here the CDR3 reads CSVEKQGEKLFF. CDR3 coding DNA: TGCAGCGTGGAGAAACAGGGTGAAAAACTGTTTTTT. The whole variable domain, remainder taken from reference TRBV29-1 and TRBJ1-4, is SAVISQKPSRDICQRGTSLTIQCQVDSQVTMMFWYRQQPGQSLTLIATANQGSEATYESGFVIDKFPISRPNLTFSTLTVSNMSPEDSSIYLCSVEKQGEKLFFGSGTQLSVL.

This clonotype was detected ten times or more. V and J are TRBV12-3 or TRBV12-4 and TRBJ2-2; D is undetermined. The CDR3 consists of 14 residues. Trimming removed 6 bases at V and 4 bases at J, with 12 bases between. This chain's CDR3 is CASSGPGSTGELFF. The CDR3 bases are TGTGCCAGCAGCGGTCCTGGCTCCACCGGGGAGCTGTTTTTT.

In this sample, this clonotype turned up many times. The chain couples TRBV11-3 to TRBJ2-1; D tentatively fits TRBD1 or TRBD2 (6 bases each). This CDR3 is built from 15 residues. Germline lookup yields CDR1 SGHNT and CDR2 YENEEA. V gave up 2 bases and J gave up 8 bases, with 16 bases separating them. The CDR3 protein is CASSLLTGRNDEQFF. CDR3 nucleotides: TGTGCCAGCAGCTTATTAACAGGGAGGAACGATGAGCAGTTCTTC.

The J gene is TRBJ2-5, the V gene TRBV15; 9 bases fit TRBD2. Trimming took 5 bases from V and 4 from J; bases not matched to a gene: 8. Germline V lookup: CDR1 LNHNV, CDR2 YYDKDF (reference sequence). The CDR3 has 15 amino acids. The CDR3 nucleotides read TGTGCCACCAGCCAAGGGGCTAGCGGGATAGAGACCCAGTACTTC. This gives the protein CATSQGASGIETQYF.

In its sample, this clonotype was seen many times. As DNA, the CDR3 is TGTGCCAGCAGCTATGGGACTAGCGGGAATTCTTACAATGAGCAGTTCTTC. It codes for CASSYGTSGNSYNEQFF. The rearrangement joins TRBV7-9 to TRBJ2-1; 13 bases fit TRBD2. The V gene end was trimmed by 4 bases and the J gene end by 4 bases; junction bases not matched to a gene: 7. CDR3 length equals 17 residues. Germline loops: CDR1 SEHNR, CDR2 FQNEAQ (reference sequence).

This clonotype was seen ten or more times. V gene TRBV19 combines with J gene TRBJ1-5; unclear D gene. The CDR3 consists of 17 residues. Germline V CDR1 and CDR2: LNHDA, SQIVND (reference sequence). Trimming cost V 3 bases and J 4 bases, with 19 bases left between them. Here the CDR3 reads CASSISRSRISNQPQHF. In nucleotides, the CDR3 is TGTGCCAGTAGTATTTCTAGGTCCAGGATTAGTAATCAGCCCCAGCATTTT.

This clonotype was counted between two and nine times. The CDR3 here is CASSLNEWTFGAQNTEAFF. CDR3 DNA: TGTGCCAGCAGCTTGAACGAGTGGACATTCGGGGCTCAGAACACTGAAGCTTTCTTT. J is TRBJ1-1 and V is TRBV5-6, with D possibly TRBD1 on 5 matching bases. V lost 1 base to trimming and J lost 1 base, with 23 bases between them. The CDR3 is 19 amino acids. Germline V gives CDR1 SGHDT, CDR2 YYEEEE.

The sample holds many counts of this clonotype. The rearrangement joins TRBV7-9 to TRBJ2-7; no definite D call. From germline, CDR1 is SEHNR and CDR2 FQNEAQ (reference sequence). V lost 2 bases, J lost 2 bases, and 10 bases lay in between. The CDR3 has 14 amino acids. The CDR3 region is CASSLQDVAYEQYF. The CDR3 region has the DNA TGTGCCAGCAGCTTACAGGACGTAGCCTACGAGCAGTACTTC.

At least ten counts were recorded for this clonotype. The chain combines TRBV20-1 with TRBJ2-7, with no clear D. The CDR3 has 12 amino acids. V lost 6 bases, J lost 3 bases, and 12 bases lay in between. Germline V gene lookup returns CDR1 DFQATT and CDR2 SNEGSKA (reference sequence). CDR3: CSARQDDYEQYF. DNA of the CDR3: TGCAGTGCCCGACAAGACGACTACGAGCAGTACTTC.

Here the CDR3 reads CASSPNILQYNYGYTF. The CDR3 coding sequence is TGTGCCAGCTCACCAAACATTCTACAGTATAACTATGGCTACACCTTC. This chain joins TRBV18 and TRBJ1-2; D gene unclear. This CDR3 contains 16 residues. CDR1 and CDR2 (germline): KGHSH, LQKENI. Trimming shortened V by 2 bases and J by 1 base, and 14 bases separated the two germline ends.

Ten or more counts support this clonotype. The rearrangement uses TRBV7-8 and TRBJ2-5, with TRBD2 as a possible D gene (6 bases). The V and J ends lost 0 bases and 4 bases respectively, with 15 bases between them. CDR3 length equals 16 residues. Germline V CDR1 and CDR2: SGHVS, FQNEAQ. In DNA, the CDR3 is TGTGCCAGCAGCTTAGCGGGTGGAGGGTTAGGAGAGACCCAGTACTTC. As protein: CASSLAGGGLGETQYF.

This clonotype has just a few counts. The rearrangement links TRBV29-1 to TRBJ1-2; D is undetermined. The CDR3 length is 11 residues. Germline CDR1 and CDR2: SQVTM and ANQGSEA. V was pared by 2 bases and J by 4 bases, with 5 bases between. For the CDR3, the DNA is TGCAGCGTTGAAACAGTCTATGGCTACACCTTC. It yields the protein CSVETVYGYTF.

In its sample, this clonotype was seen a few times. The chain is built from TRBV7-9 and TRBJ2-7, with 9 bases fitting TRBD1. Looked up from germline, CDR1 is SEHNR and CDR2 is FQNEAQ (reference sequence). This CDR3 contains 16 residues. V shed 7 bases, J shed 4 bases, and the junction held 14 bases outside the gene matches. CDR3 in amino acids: CASTFSGTGLRYEQYF. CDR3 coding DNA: TGTGCCAGCACTTTCTCCGGGACAGGGTTAAGATACGAGCAGTACTTC.

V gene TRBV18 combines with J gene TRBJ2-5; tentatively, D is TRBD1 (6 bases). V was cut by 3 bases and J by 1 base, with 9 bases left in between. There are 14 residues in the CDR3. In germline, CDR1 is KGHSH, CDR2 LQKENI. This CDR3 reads CASSPLDSQETQYF. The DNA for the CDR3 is TGTGCCAGCTCACCCTTGGACAGCCAAGAGACCCAGTACTTC.

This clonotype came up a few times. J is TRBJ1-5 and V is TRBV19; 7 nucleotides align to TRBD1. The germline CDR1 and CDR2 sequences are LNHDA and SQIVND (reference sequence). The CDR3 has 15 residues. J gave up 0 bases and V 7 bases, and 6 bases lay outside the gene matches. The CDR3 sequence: CASTRGGVSNQPQHF. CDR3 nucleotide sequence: TGTGCCAGTACCCGAGGGGGCGTTAGCAATCAGCCCCAGCATTTT.

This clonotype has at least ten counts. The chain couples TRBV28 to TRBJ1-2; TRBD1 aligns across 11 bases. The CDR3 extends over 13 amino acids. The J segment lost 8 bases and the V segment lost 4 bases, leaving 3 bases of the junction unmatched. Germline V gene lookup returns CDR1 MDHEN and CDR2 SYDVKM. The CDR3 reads CASSSGTGGGYTF. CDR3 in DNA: TGTGCCAGCAGTTCCGGGACAGGGGGGGGCTACACCTTC.

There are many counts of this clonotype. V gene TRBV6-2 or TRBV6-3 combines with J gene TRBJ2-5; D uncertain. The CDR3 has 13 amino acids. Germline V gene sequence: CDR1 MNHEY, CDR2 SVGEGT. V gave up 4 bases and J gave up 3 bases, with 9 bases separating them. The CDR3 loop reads CASSSPGEETQYF. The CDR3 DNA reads TGTGCCAGCAGTTCCCCAGGTGAAGAGACCCAGTACTTC.

The CDR3 is CASSPRTFSYEQYF. The CDR3 DNA sequence: TGTGCCAGCAGTCCCCGGACATTCTCCTACGAGCAGTACTTC. The rearrangement joins TRBV27 to TRBJ2-7, with D tentatively TRBD1 (5 bases). CDR3 size: 14 residues. The germline CDR1 and CDR2 sequences are MNHEY and SMNVEV (reference sequence). Trimming left V 5 bases short and J 0 bases short, with 11 bases between.

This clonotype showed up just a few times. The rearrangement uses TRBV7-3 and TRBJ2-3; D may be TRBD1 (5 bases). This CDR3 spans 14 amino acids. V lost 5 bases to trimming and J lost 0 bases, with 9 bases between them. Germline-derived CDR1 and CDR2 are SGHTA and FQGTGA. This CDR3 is CASSPGHSTDTQYF. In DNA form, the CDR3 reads TGTGCCAGCAGCCCCGGACATAGCACAGATACGCAGTATTTT.

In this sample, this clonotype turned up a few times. The CDR3 loop is CSVTETVSNQPQHF. CDR3 DNA sequence: TGCAGCGTGACTGAGACAGTAAGCAATCAGCCCCAGCATTTT. This chain links TRBV29-1 with TRBJ1-5, with D possibly being TRBD1 (5 bases). CDR1 SQVTM and CDR2 ANQGSEA come from the germline V gene. The CDR3 runs to 14 residues. Trimming shortened V by 6 bases and J by 1 base, and 13 bases separated the two germline ends. The entire variable domain, with the rest obtained from reference TRBV29-1 and TRBJ1-5, is as follows: SAVISQKPSRDICQRGTSLTIQCQVDSQVTMMFWYRQQPGQSLTLIATANQGSEATYESGFVIDKFPISRPNLTFSTLTVSNMSPEDSSIYLCSVTETVSNQPQHFGDGTRLSIL.

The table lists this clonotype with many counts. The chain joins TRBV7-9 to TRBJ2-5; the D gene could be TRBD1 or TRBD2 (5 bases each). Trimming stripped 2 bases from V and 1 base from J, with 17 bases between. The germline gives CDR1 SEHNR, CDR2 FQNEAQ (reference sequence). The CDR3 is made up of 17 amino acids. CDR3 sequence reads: CASSLYGGVTFQETQYF. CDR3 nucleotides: TGTGCCAGCAGCTTATATGGGGGTGTTACTTTCCAAGAGACCCAGTACTTC. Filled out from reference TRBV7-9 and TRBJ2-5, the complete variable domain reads DTGVSQNPRHKITKRGQNVTFRCDPISEHNRLYWYRQTLGQGPEFLTYFQNEAQLEKSRLLSDRFSAERPKGSFSTLEIQRTEQGDSAMYLCASSLYGGVTFQETQYFGPGTRLLVL.

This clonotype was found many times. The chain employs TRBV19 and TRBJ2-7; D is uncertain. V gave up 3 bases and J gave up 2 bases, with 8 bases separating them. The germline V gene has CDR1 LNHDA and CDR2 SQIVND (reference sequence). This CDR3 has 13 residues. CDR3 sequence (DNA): TGTGCCAGTAGTATCTCCTCAACCTACGAGCAGTACTTC. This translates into CASSISSTYEQYF.

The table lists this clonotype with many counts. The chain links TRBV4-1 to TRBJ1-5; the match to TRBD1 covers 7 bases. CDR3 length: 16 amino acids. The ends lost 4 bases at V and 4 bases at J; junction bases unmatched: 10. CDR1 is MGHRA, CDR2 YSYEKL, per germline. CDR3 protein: CASSPTPGQSNQPQHF. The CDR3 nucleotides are TGCGCCAGCAGCCCCACACCGGGACAGAGTAATCAGCCCCAGCATTTT.

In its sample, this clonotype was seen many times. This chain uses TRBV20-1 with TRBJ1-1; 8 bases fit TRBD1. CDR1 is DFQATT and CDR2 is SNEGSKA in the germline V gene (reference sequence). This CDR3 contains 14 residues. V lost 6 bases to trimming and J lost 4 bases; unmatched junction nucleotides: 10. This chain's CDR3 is CSASQGAGPTEAFF. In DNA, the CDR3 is TGCAGTGCCTCCCAGGGGGCGGGCCCCACTGAAGCTTTCTTT.

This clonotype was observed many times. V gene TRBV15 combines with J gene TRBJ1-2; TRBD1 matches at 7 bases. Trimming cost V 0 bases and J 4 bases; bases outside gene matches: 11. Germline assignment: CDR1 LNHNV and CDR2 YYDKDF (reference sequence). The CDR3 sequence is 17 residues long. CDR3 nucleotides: TGTGCCACCAGCAGAGATAAAGCAGGGGAGGGGGCCTATGGCTACACCTTC. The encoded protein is CATSRDKAGEGAYGYTF.

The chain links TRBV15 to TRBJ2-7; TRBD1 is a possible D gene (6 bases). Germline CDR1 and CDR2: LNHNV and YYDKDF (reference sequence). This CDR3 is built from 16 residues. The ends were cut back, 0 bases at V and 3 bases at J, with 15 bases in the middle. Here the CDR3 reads CATSRDWDTAIYEQYF. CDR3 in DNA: TGTGCCACCAGCAGAGACTGGGACACCGCCATCTACGAGCAGTACTTC.

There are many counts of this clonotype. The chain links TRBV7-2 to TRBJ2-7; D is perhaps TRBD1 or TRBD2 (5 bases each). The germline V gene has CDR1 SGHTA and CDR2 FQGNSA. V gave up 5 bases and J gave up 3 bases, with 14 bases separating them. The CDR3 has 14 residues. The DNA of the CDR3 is TGTGCCAGCAGCCCTAACTTTGGGGGCTACGAGCAGTACTTC. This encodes CASSPNFGGYEQYF.